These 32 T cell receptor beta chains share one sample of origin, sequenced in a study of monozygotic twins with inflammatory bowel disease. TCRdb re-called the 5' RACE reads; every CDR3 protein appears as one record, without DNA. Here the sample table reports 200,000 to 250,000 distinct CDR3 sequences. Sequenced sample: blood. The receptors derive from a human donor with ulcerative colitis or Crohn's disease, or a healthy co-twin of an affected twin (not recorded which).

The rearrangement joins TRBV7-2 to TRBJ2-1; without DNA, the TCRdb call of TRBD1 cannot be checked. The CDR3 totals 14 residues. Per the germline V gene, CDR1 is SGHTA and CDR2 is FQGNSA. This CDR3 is CASSLELWGYEQFF.

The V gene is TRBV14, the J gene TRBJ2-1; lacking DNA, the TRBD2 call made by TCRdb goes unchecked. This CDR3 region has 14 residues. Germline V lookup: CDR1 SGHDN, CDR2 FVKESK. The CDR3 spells CASSVAGIRDEQFF.

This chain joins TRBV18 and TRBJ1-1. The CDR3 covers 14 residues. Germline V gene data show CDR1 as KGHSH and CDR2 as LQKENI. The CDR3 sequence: CASSPVTVNTEAFF.

The CDR3 reads CASSLGGRAGKLFF. This chain uses TRBV7-9 with TRBJ1-4; TCRdb's D call, TRBD1, is unchecked because there is no DNA. Germline V lookup: CDR1 SEHNR, CDR2 FQNEAQ (reference sequence). The CDR3 contains 14 residues.

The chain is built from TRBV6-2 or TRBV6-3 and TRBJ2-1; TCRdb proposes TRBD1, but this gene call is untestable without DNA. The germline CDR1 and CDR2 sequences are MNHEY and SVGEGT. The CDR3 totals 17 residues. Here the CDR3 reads CASSALTRQKLYNEQFF.

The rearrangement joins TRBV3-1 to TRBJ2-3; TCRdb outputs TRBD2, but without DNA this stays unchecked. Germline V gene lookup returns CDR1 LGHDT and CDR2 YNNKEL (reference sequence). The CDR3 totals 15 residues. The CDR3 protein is CASSQGLAGGHTQYF.

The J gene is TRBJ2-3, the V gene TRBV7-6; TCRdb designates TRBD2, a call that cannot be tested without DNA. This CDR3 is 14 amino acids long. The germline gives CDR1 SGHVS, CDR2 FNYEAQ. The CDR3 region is CASSYLEGADTQYF.

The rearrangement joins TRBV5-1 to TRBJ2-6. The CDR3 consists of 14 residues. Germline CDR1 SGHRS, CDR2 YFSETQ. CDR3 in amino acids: CASSSSSGANVLTF.

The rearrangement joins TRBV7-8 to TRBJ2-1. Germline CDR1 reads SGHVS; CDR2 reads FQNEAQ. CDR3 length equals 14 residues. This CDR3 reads CASRLTSASNEQFF.

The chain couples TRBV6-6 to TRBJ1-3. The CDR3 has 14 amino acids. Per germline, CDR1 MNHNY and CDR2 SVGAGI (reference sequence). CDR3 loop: CASSYSTGGHTIYF.

CDR3: CASRYRDSNSPLHF. V and J are TRBV12-3 or TRBV12-4 and TRBJ1-6; lacking DNA, the TRBD1 call made by TCRdb goes unchecked. This CDR3 spans 14 amino acids.

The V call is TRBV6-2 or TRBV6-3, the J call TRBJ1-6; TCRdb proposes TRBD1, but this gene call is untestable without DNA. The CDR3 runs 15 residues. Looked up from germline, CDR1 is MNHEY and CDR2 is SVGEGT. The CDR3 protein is CASSRVGQDNSPLHF.

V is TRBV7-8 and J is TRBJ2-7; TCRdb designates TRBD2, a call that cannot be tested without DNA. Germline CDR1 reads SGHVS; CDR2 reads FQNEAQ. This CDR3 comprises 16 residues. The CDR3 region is CASSIRDPWGSYEQYF.

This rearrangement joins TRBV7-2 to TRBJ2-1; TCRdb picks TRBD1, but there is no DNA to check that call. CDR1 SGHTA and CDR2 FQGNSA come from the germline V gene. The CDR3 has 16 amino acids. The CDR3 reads CASSLAGRGAYNEQFF.

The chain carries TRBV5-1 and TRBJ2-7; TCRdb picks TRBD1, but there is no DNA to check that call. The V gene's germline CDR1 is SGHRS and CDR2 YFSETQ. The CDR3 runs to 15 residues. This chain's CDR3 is CASSLGGTGTYEQYF. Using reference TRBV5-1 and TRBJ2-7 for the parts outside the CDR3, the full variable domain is KAGVTQTPRYLIKTRGQQVTLSCSPISGHRSVSWYQQTPGQGLQFLFEYFSETQRNKGNFPGRFSGRQFSNSRSEMNVSTLELGDSALYLCASSLGGTGTYEQYFGPGTRLTVT.

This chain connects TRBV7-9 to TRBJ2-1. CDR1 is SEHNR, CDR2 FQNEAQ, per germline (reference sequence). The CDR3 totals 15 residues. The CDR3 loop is CASSLPHLAYNEQFF.

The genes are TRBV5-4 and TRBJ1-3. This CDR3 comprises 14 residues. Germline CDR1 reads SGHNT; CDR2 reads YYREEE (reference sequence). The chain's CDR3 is CASSLSISGNTIYF.

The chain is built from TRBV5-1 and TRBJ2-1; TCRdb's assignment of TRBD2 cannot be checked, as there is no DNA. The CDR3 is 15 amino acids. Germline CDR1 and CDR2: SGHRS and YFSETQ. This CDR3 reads CASSTGLGRGNEQFF.

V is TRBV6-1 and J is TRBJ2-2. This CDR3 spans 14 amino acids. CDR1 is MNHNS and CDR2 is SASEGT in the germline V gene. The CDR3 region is CASSGQANTGELFF.

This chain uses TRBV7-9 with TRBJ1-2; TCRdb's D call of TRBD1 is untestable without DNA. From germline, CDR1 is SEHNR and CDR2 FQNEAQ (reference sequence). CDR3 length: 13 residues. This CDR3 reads CASSLGAEDGYTF. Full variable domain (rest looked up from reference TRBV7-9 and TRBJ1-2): DTGVSQNPRHKITKRGQNVTFRCDPISEHNRLYWYRQTLGQGPEFLTYFQNEAQLEKSRLLSDRFSAERPKGSFSTLEIQRTEQGDSAMYLCASSLGAEDGYTFGSGTRLTVV.

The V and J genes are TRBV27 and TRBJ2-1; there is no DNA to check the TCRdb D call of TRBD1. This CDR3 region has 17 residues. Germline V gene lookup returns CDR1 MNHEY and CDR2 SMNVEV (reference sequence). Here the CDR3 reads CASSLTGARGPYNEQFF.

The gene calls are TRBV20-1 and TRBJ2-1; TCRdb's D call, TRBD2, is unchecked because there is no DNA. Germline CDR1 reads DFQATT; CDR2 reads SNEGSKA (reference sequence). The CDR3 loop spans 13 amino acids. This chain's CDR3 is CSARLAGGGEQFF.

The CDR3 loop is CASSLTGQGFGYTF. The rearrangement uses TRBV7-9 and TRBJ1-2; the TRBD1 assignment by TCRdb is unverifiable without DNA. Looked up from germline, CDR1 is SEHNR and CDR2 is FQNEAQ (reference sequence). This CDR3 has 14 amino acids.

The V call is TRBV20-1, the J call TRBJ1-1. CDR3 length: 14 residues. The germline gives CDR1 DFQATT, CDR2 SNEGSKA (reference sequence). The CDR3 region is CSASKGAANTEAFF.

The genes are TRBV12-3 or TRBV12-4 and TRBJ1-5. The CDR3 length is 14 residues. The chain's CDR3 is CASSLDGEYQPQHF.

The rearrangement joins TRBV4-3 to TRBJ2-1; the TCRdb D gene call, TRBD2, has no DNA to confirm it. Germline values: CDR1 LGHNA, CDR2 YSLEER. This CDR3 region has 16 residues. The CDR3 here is CASSQSLAGVFDEQFF.

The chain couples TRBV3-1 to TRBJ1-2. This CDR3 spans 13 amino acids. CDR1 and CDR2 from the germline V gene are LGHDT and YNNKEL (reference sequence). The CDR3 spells CASSQGSAGGYTF.

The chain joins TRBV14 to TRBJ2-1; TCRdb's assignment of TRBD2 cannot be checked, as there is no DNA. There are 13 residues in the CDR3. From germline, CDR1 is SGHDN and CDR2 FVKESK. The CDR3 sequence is CASSTGLTHEQFF.

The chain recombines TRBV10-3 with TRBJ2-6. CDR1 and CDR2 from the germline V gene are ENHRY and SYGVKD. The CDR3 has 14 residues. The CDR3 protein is CAISDISGANVLTF.

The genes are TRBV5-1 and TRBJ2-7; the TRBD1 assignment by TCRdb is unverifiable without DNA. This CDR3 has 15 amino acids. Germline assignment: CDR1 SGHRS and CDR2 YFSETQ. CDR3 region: CASSLYGTETYEQYF.

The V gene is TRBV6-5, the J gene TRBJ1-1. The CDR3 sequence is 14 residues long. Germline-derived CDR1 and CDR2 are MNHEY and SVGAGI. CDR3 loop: CASSSRARSTEAFF.

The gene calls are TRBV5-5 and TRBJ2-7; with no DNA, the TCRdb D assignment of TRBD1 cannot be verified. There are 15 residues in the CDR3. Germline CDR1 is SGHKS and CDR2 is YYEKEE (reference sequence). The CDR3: CASSLGQGAIYEQYF.